The 20 T cell receptor beta chains below come from one sample, sequenced in a study of cytomegalovirus exposure and HLA in healthy donors. The PCR was carried out with 60 Vbeta primers and 13 Jbeta primers. Measured with immunoSEQ multiplex PCR; TCRdb has only the in-frame clones, and not every one. The sample includes under 200,000 clones, around 79% of them seen just once. Sequencing input: PBMCs. Receptors were obtained from a middle-aged woman in good health and CMV-seronegative.

The sample holds a few counts of this clone. The V call is TRBV27, the J call TRBJ1-4, with D uncertain. Germline loops: CDR1 MNHEY, CDR2 SMNVEV (reference sequence). This CDR3 is built from 12 residues. Trimming removed 5 bases at V and 10 bases at J, with 11 bases between. This CDR3 reads CASSAISGKLFF. Written as DNA, the CDR3 is TGTGCCAGCAGTGCGATATCTGGAAAACTGTTTTTT.

The CDR3 spells CSVYSLNTEAFF. CDR3 DNA sequence: TGCAGCGTCTATAGTTTGAACACTGAAGCTTTCTTT. The genes are TRBV29-1 and TRBJ1-1, with D unresolved. This CDR3 has 12 amino acids. The V and J ends lost 6 bases and 0 bases respectively, with 8 bases between them. Germline CDR1 is SQVTM and CDR2 is ANQGSEA.

The chain is built from TRBV18 and TRBJ1-6; D is perhaps TRBD1 (6 bases). The V and J ends lost 3 bases and 0 bases respectively, with 9 bases between them. Germline V gene data show CDR1 as KGHSH and CDR2 as LQKENI. The CDR3 has 16 residues. CDR3 sequence (DNA): TGTGCCAGCTCACCCGACAGGAGCTCCTATAATTCACCCCTCCACTTT. It encodes CASSPDRSSYNSPLHF.

A word on this clone: The germline gene is not matched at one end of the junction; a read error may be the cause. The same CDR3 is also encoded by other DNA sequences in this sample. This sequence joins TRBV15 and TRBJ2-5, with D unclear. Germline V gene data show CDR1 as LNHNV and CDR2 as YYDKDF (reference sequence). CDR3 size: 14 residues. The CDR3 nucleotides are TGCGCCACCAGCAGAGAACCAGGCCAAGAGACCCAGTACTTC. It specifies CATSREPGQETQYF.

This clone has a handful of counts. This chain uses TRBV5-1 with TRBJ2-2, with D possibly being TRBD2 (6 bases). Germline CDR1 is SGHRS and CDR2 is YFSETQ. Trimming removed 1 base from V and 2 bases from J, with 9 bases in between. The CDR3 totals 15 residues. In nucleotides, the CDR3 is TGCGCCAGCAGCTTGCCCGGGACTAACACCGGGGAGCTGTTTTTT. It translates to CASSLPGTNTGELFF.

The chain has TRBV5-4 and TRBJ2-4; 8 bases are a match to TRBD2. CDR3 size: 15 residues. Germline CDR1 and CDR2: SGHNT and YYREEE (reference sequence). V was pared by 5 bases and J by 3 bases, with 7 bases of the junction left unmatched. The CDR3 reads CASSDPGTSKNIQYF. CDR3 bases: TGTGCCAGCAGTGACCCCGGGACTAGCAAAAACATTCAGTACTTC. Looking up the rest from reference TRBV5-4 and TRBJ2-4 gives the full variable domain: ETGVTQSPTHLIKTRGQQVTLRCSSQSGHNTVSWYQQALGQGPQFIFQYYREEENGRGNFPPRFSGLQFPNYSSELNVNALELDDSALYLCASSDPGTSKNIQYFGAGTRLSVL.

This chain's CDR3 is CAWKFPSSYNSPLHF. The CDR3 nucleotides read TGTGCCTGGAAATTCCCGAGCTCCTATAATTCACCCCTCCACTTT. V is TRBV30 and J is TRBJ1-6; D uncertain. CDR3 length: 15 residues. The germline gives CDR1 GTSNPN, CDR2 SVGIG (reference sequence). Deletions cut 4 bases from V and 0 bases from J, with 10 bases between.

The V and J genes are TRBV6-1 and TRBJ2-7, with 7 bases identical to TRBD1. The germline CDR1 and CDR2 sequences are MNHNS and SASEGT. This CDR3 comprises 14 residues. The trim removed 6 bases at V and 2 bases at J, leaving 7 bases unmatched. CDR3 region: CASSPRQGTYEQYF. Written as DNA, the CDR3 is TGTGCCAGCAGCCCCCGACAGGGAACCTACGAGCAGTACTTC.

The chain links TRBV4-2 to TRBJ2-1; the D gene is possibly TRBD2 (6 bases). Per the germline V gene, CDR1 is LGHNA and CDR2 is YNFKEQ. The CDR3 spans 16 residues. The V end lost 0 bases, the J end lost 1 base, and 10 bases lay between the germline ends. The CDR3 DNA reads TGTGCCAGCAGCCAAGAACTAGCCGATTCCTACAATGAGCAGTTCTTC. Translated: CASSQELADSYNEQFF.

V and J are TRBV28 and TRBJ1-2; 7 nucleotides match TRBD1. V dropped 3 bases and J dropped 3; count of bases not matched to a gene: 7. This CDR3 has 15 amino acids. Germline-derived CDR1 and CDR2 are MDHEN and SYDVKM. Here the CDR3 DNA reads TGTGCCAGCAGTTTTGAAGGGGGCTATGACTATGGCTACACCTTC. This gives the protein CASSFEGGYDYGYTF.

The chain is built from TRBV28 and TRBJ1-2; weak D call: TRBD1 (6 bases). In germline, CDR1 is MDHEN, CDR2 SYDVKM. With 1 base removed from V and 5 bases from J, the gap between germline ends came to 14 bases. The length of the CDR3 is 15 residues. CDR3 DNA sequence: TGTGCCAGCAGTTTATCACAGGGTTTGTGGTATGGCTACACCTTC. Its protein is CASSLSQGLWYGYTF.

This CDR3 reads CASSRSRVEETQYF. The CDR3 DNA follows: TGTGCCAGCAGTCGATCCAGGGTGGAAGAGACCCAGTACTTC. This chain joins TRBV27 and TRBJ2-5; weak D call: TRBD1 (5 bases). V was clipped by 5 bases and J by 3 bases, with 13 bases between them. There are 14 residues in the CDR3. Looked up from germline, CDR1 is MNHEY and CDR2 is SMNVEV (reference sequence).

This clone has a handful of counts. V is TRBV18 and J is TRBJ1-1; D is undetermined. The CDR3 contains 14 residues. Germline V CDR1 and CDR2: KGHSH, LQKENI. Deletions cut 3 bases from V and 8 bases from J, with 16 bases between. The CDR3 protein is CASSPDTEFGEAFF. The DNA of the CDR3 is TGTGCCAGCTCACCCGACACAGAGTTTGGGGAAGCTTTCTTT. Full variable domain (rest looked up from reference TRBV18 and TRBJ1-1): NAGVMQNPRHLVRRRGQEARLRCSPMKGHSHVYWYRQLPEEGLKFMVYLQKENIIDESGMPKERFSAEFPKEGPSILRIQQVVRGDSAAYFCASSPDTEFGEAFFGQGTRLTVV.

In DNA form, the CDR3 reads TGCGCCAGCGCAACCCAGGGCGCAGGGCCGCTTTCACCCCTCCACTTT. It specifies CASATQGAGPLSPLHF. The genes are TRBV5-1 and TRBJ1-6; D may be TRBD1 (5 bases). Germline V gives CDR1 SGHRS, CDR2 YFSETQ. The CDR3 is made up of 16 amino acids. The ends were cut back, 7 bases at V and 9 bases at J, with 23 bases in the middle. The complete variable domain, with remaining parts taken from reference TRBV5-1 and TRBJ1-6, reads KAGVTQTPRYLIKTRGQQVTLSCSPISGHRSVSWYQQTPGQGLQFLFEYFSETQRNKGNFPGRFSGRQFSNSRSEMNVSTLELGDSALYLCASATQGAGPLSPLHFGNGTRLTVT.

The chain uses TRBV2 and TRBJ2-1, with 10 bases aligning to TRBD1. This CDR3 has 16 residues. The germline V gene encodes CDR1 SNHLY and CDR2 FYNNEI. Trimming removed 8 bases from V and 6 bases from J; junction bases left unmatched: 13. The CDR3 protein is CASRGRRDRGANEQFF. The CDR3 DNA reads as TGTGCCAGCCGTGGTCGGCGGGACAGGGGAGCCAATGAGCAGTTCTTC.

This clone was counted between two and nine times. CDR3 nucleotide sequence: TGCGCCAGCAGCTTTTCAGGACAGATTAACTACAATGAGCAGTTCTTC. Protein: CASSFSGQINYNEQFF. The V and J genes are TRBV5-1 and TRBJ2-1, with a tentative D call TRBD1 (6 bases). Germline lookup yields CDR1 SGHRS and CDR2 YFSETQ. This CDR3 is built from 16 residues. V was shortened by 2 bases and J by 3 bases, with 15 bases between the two germline ends. Full variable domain (remainder filled in from reference TRBV5-1 and TRBJ2-1): KAGVTQTPRYLIKTRGQQVTLSCSPISGHRSVSWYQQTPGQGLQFLFEYFSETQRNKGNFPGRFSGRQFSNSRSEMNVSTLELGDSALYLCASSFSGQINYNEQFFGPGTRLTVL.

The chain carries TRBV30 and TRBJ1-2; D might be TRBD1 (6 bases). Germline CDR1 GTSNPN, CDR2 SVGIG (reference sequence). V was cut by 5 bases and J by 4 bases, with 32 bases left in between. The CDR3 is 19 residues long. CDR3 DNA: TGTGCCTGGTCTAAGAACCTAAAACAGGGCTGCGGGGGGTTCTATGGCTACACCTTC. Translation gives CAWSKNLKQGCGGFYGYTF. Full variable domain (outside the CDR3, taken from reference TRBV30 and TRBJ1-2): SQTIHQWPATLVQPVGSPLSLECTVEGTSNPNLYWYRQAAGRGLQLLFYSVGIGQISSEVPQNLSASRPQDRQFILSSKKLLLSDSGFYLCAWSKNLKQGCGGFYGYTFGSGTRLTVV.

The chain is built from TRBV4-1 and TRBJ1-2, with D perhaps matching TRBD1 (6 bases). CDR3 size: 14 residues. V was clipped by 5 bases and J by 6 bases, with 16 bases between them. Germline-derived CDR1 and CDR2 are MGHRA and YSYEKL. Here the CDR3 reads CASSTPAGANGYTF. The CDR3 DNA sequence: TGCGCCAGCAGCACCCCCGCAGGGGCCAATGGCTACACCTTC.

Notes on this clone: One end of the junction is discordant with germline, which a read error may explain. The V gene is TRBV5-1, the J gene TRBJ2-2, with D unresolved. In germline, CDR1 is SGHRS, CDR2 YFSETQ. This CDR3 comprises 12 residues. Here the CDR3 reads CASSPDTRELFF. CDR3 bases: TGCGCCAGCAGTCCAGACACCCGGGAGCTGTTTTTT.

The chain has TRBV10-3 and TRBJ2-1; TRBD1 matches 9 bases. Germline loops: CDR1 ENHRY, CDR2 SYGVKD. The CDR3 loop spans 15 amino acids. The trim removed 6 bases at V and 5 bases at J, leaving 8 bases unmatched. In nucleotides, the CDR3 is TGTGCCATCAGCCTAACGGGACAGGGCAACAATGAGCAGTTCTTC. Translating gives CAISLTGQGNNEQFF.